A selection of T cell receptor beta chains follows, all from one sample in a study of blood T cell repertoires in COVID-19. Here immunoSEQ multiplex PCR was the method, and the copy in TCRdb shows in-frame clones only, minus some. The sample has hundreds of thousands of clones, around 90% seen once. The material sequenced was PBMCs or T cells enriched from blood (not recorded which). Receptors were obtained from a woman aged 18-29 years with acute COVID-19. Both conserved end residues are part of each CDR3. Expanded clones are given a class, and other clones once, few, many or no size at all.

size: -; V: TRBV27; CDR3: CASGYRGTYNEQFF
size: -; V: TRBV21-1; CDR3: CASSNHSGAEINTGELFF
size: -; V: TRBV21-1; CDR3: CASSSGTGGAETQYF
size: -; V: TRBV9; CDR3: CASSVTGTSSSYEQYF
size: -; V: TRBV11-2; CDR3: CASSWRKAGSYNEQFF
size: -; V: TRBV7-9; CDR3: CASSLDRGNQPQHF
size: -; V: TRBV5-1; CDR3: CASSRTNTGELFF
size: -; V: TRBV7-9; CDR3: CASSRNTGYINEQFF
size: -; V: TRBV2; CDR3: CASSRRGLFAEAFF
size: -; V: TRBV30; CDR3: CAWSVLSNQPQHF
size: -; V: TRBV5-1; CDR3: CASSHTGGNYNEQFF
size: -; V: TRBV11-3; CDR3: CASSLDGDTEETQYF
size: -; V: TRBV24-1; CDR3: CATSWGGEGTDTQYF
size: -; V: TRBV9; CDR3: CASSPPSDIQYF
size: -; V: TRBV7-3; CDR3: CASSSGGAGANVLTF
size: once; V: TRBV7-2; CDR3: CASSTEPGTAYNEQFF
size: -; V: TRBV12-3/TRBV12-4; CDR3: CASRSPGSEAFF
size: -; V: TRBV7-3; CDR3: CASSYTGTGAYEQYF
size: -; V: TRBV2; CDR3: CASSSPLTGGTYNEQFF
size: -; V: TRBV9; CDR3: CASSLLDRAKETQYF
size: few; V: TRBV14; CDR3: CASSRAAWTSGSKQYF
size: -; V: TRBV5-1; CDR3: CASQGLGNTIYF
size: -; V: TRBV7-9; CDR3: CASSSQLNTDTQYF
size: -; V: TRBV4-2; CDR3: CASSLGTSGSETGELFF
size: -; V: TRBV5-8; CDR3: CASRRVLNEQFF
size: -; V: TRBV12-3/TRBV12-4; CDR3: CASSSRTGGGYTF
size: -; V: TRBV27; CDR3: CASSLIADYNEQFF
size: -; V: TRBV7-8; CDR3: CASSPGDSPLHF
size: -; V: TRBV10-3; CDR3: CAISSRTSGTGADTQYF
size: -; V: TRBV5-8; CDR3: CASKIRLAGGEQYF
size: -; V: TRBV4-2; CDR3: CASSPRSGRETDTQYF
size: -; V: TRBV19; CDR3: CASSSPTDLRF
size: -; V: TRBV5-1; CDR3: CASSLGLAGGVYEQYF
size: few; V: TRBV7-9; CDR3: CASSIRGLGYGYTF
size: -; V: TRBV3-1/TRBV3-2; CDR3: CASSQGRAYGYTF
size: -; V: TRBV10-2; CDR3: CASRQETGWYQETQYF
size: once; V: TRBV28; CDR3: CASSPSPGTSGDNEQFF
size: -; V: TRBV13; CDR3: CASSPGGSYEQYF
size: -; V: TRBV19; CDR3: CASSISAGGRRVNIQYF
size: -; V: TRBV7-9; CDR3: CASSWGQISYEQYF
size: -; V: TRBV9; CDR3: CASSVGGTGTYEQYF
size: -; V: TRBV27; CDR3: CASERTGGHEQYF
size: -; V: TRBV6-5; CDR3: CASSYGRTGTEAFF
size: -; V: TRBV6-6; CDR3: CASSRRDSDYNEQFF
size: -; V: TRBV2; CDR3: CASNRDFWDNEQFF
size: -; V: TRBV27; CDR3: CASRPDRLWTSGRSTDTQYF
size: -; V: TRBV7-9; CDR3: CASSFSQAGQETQYF
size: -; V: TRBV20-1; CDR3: CSASSGEAFF
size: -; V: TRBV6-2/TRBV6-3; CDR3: CASSYSIAGGNNEQFF